This TCR beta chain was recorded in a study of preoperative IRX-2 immunotherapy in early breast cancer. CDR3 length equals 18 residues. Germline lookup yields CDR1 LNHDA and CDR2 SQIVND (reference sequence). Trimming pared 2 bases from V and 0 bases from J, leaving 17 bases between. Profiled with immunoSEQ multiplex PCR; TCRdb holds only in-frame clones, not every one. The table lists about 62,000 clones, roughly 94% of them singletons. Noted treatment: preoperative locoregional IRX-2 cytokine immunotherapy. Patients received preoperative, locoregional IRX-2 cytokine immunotherapy in a phase Ib study.

The sample was collected from a patient treated with IRX-2 immunotherapy. V gene TRBV19 combines with J gene TRBJ1-5; D perhaps matches TRBD1 (5 bases). The receptor was isolated from a human donor with breast cancer. The chain's CDR3 is CASSIPRGMRYSNQPQHF. CDR3 DNA sequence: TGTGCCAGTAGTATACCCCGGGGCATGAGGTATAGCAATCAGCCCCAGCATTTT.